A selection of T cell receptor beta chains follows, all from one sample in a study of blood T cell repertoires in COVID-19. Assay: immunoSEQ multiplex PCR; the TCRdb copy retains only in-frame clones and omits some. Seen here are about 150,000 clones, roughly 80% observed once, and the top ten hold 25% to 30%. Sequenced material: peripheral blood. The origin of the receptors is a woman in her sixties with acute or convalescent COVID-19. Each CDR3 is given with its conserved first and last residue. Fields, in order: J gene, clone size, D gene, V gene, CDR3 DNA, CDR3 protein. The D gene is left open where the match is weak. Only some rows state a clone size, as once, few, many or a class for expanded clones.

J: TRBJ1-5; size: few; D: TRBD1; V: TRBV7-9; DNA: TGTGCCAGCAGCGATCGACAGGGCCTACTGGAACAGCCCCAGCATTTT; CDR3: CASSDRQGLLEQPQHF
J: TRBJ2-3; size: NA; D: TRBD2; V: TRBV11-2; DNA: TGTGCCAGCAGCTTCTCCAGCGGGGGGGCCAAAGATACGCAGTATTTT; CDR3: CASSFSSGGAKDTQYF
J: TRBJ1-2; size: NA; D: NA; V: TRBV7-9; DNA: TGTGCCAGCAGCTTACGACTTGACTATGGCTACACCTTC; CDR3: CASSLRLDYGYTF
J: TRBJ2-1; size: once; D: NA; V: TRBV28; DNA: TGTGCCAGTAGTTTGGGGGGAGGCTCCTACAATGAGCAGTTCTTC; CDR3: CASSLGGGSYNEQFF
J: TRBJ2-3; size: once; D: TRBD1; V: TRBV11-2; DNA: TGTGCCAGCAGCCAGGACAGGGGGAATACGCAGTATTTT; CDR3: CASSQDRGNTQYF
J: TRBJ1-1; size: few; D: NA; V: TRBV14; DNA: TGTGCCAGCAGCCAATTCACAGAGAACACTGAAGCTTTCTTT; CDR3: CASSQFTENTEAFF
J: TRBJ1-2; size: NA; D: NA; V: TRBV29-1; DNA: TGCAGCGTAGAGGACCCCTCCGGGACACCCGCTAACTATGGCTACACCTTC; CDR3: CSVEDPSGTPANYGYTF
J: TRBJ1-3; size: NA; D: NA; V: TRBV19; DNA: TGTGCCAGTAGTATAGGTAGGGGATCTGGAAACACCATATATTTT; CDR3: CASSIGRGSGNTIYF
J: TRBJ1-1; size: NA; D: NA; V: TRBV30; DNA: TGTGCCTGGAGTCAGGCTGAAGCTTTCTTT; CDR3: CAWSQAEAFF
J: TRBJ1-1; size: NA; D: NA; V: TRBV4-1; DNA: TGCGCCAGCAGCCAAGAGCGGGGGCGAGACTCGGCTTTCTTT; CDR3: CASSQERGRDSAFF
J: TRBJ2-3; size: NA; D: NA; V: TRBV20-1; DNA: TGCAGTTCCATGCCCGGTCCGAGGCAGTATTTT; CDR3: CSSMPGPRQYF
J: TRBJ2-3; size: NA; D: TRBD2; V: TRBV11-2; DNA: TGTGCCAGCAGCCCCCAGAGGGCGGGGGACACAGATACGCAGTATTTT; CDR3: CASSPQRAGDTDTQYF
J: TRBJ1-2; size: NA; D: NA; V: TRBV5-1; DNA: TGCGCCAGCAGGATGATAGGGGTTACCAACTATGGCTACACCTTC; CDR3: CASRMIGVTNYGYTF
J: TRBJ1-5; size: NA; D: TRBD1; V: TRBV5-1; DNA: TGCGCCAGCAGCCCCGGACAGGGGAGTAATCAGCCCCAGCATTTT; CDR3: CASSPGQGSNQPQHF
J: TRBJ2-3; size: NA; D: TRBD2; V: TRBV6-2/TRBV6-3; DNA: TGTGCCAGCAGTTACCAGACTAGCGGGGGGACGCAGTATTTT; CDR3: CASSYQTSGGTQYF
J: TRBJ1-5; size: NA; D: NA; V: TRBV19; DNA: TGTGCCAGTAGGGTAGCCCATCAGCCCCAGCATTTT; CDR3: CASRVAHQPQHF
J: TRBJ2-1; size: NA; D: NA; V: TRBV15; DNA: TGTGCCACCAGCAGGGACTTAGTGGGCAATGAGCAGTTCTTC; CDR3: CATSRDLVGNEQFF
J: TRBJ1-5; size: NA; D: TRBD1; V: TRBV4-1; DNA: TGCGCCAGCAGCCTGCAGGGCACAGGGGTCAATCAGCCCCAGCATTTT; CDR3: CASSLQGTGVNQPQHF
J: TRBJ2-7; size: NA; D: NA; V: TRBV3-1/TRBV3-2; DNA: TGTGCCAGCAGTCCACGACAGGTCCCCTACGAGCAGTACTTC; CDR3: CASSPRQVPYEQYF
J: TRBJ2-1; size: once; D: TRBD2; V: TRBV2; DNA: TGTGCCAGCAGGTCCTCGGGGGGGCCGGGCAATGAGCAGTTCTTC; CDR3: CASRSSGGPGNEQFF
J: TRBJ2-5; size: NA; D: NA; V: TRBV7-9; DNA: TGTGCCAGCAGCCTAAGGGTCGGACAGCAAGAGACCCAGTACTTC; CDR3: CASSLRVGQQETQYF
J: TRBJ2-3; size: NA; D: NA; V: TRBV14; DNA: TGTGCCAGCAGCCAAGCTCAAGGGAGGAACACAGATACGCAGTATTTT; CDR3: CASSQAQGRNTDTQYF
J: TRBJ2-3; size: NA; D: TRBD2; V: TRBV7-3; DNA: TGTGCCAGCAGCTTAGCGGGGGGCGTCACAGATACGCAGTATTTT; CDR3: CASSLAGGVTDTQYF
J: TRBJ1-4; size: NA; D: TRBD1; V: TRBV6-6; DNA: TGTGCCAGCCTGACAGGGAGCATAGCGTTTTTT; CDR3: CASLTGSIAFF
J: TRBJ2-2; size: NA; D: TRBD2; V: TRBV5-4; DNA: TGTGCCAGCAGCTTGGAGAGCGGGGGGACAACCGGGGAGCTGTTTTTT; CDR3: CASSLESGGTTGELFF
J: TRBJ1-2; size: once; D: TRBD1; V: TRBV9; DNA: TGTGCCAGCAGCGTAGGGGGGACAGCTAACTATGGCTACACCTTC; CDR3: CASSVGGTANYGYTF
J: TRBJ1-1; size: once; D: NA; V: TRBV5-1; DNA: TGCGCCAGCAGCTTAGGTTTGGATACAGGGATTTTAACTGAAGCTTTCTTT; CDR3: CASSLGLDTGILTEAFF
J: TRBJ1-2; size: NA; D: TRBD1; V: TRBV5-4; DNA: TGTGCCAGCATTTCTTGGGGACAGGGGGTCCCTGGGTATGGCTACACCTTC; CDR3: CASISWGQGVPGYGYTF
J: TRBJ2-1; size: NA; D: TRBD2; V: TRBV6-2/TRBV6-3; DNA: TGTGCCAGCAGTTCGTTTAGCGGGGGGGTAAACAATGAGCAGTTCTTC; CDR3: CASSSFSGGVNNEQFF
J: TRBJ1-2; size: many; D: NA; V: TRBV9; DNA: TGTGCCAGCAGTTCTGGGGGCAGCAACTATGGCTACACCTTC; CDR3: CASSSGGSNYGYTF
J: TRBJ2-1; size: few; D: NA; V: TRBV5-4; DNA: TGTGCCAGCAGCTTGGCCCCACAGGACGAGCAGTTCTTC; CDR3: CASSLAPQDEQFF
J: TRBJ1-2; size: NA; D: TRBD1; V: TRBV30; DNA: TGTGCCTGGACTTTAGGGGGCGCTAACTATGGCTACACCTTC; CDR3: CAWTLGGANYGYTF
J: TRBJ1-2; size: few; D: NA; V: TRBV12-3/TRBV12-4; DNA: TGTGCCAGCAGTTTATCCCTCGGGGGCTACACCTTC; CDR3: CASSLSLGGYTF
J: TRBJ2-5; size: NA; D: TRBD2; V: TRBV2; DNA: TGTGCCAGCAGTGGATCGGGGACTAGGCTTGAGACCCAGTACTTC; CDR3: CASSGSGTRLETQYF
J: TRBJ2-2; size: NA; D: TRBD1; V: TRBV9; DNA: TGTGCCAGCAGCTCCCGGGACAGGGGCACCGGGGAGCTGTTTTTT; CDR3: CASSSRDRGTGELFF
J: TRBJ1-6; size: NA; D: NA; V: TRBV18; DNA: TGTGCCAGCTCACGCCCCGGGGGTGTTAATTCACCCCTCCACTTT; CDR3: CASSRPGGVNSPLHF
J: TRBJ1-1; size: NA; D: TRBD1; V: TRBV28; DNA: TGTGCCAGCAGCCGAGGACAGGCGCGGAAGGACACTGAAGCTTTCTTT; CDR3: CASSRGQARKDTEAFF
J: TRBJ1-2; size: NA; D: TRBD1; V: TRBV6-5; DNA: TGTGCCAGCAGTTCACAGGGGAACTATGGCTACACCTTC; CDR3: CASSSQGNYGYTF
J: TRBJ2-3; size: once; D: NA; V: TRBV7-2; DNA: TGTGCCAGCAGCTTTCGGGGGTATCCCGGGGATACGCAGTATTTT; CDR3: CASSFRGYPGDTQYF
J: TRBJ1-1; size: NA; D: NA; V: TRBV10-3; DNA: TGTGCCATCAGTGGATTTGGACAGCAGGGATCGGGGGCTTTCTTT; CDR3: CAISGFGQQGSGAFF
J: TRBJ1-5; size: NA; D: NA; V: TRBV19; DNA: TGTGCCAGCCTAGACACAGGGATAAGGGGGCAGCCCCAGCATTTT; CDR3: CASLDTGIRGQPQHF
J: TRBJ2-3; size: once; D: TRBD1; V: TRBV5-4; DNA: TGTGCCAGCAGCTCCAGGACAGGGGTGGGAGATACGCAGTATTTT; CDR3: CASSSRTGVGDTQYF
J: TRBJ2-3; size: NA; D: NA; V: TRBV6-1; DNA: TGTGCCAGCAGTGAATCGCACAGTAGCACAGATACGCAGTATTTT; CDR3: CASSESHSSTDTQYF
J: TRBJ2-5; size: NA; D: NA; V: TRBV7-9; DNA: TGTGCCAGCAGCTTTGCGGCGGGGCCGGGGGAGACCCAGTACTTC; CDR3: CASSFAAGPGETQYF
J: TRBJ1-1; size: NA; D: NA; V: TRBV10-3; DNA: TGTGCCATCAGTGAAGGACAGAACACTGAAGCTTTCTTT; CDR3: CAISEGQNTEAFF
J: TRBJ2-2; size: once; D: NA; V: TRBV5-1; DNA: TGCGCCAGCAGCTTGGAACCAGGGATTCACACCGGGGAGCTGTTTTTT; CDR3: CASSLEPGIHTGELFF